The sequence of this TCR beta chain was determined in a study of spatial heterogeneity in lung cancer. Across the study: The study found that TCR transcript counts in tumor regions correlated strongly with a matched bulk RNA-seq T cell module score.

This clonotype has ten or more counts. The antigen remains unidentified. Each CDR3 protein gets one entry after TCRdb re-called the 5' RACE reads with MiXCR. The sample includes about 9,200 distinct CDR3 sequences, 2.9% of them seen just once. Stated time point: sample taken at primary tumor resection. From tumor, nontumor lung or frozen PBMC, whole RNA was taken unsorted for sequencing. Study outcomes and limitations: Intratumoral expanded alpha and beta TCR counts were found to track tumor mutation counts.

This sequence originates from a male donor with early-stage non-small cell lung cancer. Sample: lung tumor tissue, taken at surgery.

CDR3 amino acids: CAIRANNEQFF. The CDR3 DNA follows: TGTGCCATCAGGGCTAACAATGAGCAGTTCTTC. The chain recombines TRBV10-3 with TRBJ2-1; D unresolved. CDR3 size: 11 residues. Trimming pared 6 bases from V and 5 bases from J, leaving 5 bases between. Germline V gene lookup returns CDR1 ENHRY and CDR2 SYGVKD.